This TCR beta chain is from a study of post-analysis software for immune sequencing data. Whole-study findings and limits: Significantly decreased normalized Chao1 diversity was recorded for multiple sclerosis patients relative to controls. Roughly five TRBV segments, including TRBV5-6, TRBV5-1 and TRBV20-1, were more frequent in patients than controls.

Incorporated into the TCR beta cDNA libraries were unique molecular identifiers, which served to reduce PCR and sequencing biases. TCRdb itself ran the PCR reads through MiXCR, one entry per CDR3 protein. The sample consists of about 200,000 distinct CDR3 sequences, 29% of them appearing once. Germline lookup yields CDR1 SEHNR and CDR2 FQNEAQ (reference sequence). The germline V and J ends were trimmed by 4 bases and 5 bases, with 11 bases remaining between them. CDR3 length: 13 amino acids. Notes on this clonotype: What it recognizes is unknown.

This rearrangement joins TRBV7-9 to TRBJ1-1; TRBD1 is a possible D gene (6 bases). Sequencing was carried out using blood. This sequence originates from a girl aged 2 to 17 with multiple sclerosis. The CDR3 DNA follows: TGTGCCAGCAGCTACAGGGTAGGAACTGAAGCTTTCTTT. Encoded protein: CASSYRVGTEAFF.